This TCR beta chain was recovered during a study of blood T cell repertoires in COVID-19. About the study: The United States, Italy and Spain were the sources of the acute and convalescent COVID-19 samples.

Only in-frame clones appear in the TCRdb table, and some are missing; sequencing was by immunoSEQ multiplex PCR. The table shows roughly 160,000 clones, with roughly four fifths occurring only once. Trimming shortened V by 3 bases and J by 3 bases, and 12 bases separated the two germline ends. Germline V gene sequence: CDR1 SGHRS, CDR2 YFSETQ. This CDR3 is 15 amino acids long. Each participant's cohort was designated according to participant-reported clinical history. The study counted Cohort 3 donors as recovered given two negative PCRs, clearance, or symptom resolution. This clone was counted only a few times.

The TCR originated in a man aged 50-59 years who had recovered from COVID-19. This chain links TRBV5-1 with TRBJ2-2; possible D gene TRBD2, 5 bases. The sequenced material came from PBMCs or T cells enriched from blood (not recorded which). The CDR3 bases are TGCGCCAGCAGCTCCCCAGGAGGCTACACCGGGGAGCTGTTTTTT. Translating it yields CASSSPGGYTGELFF.